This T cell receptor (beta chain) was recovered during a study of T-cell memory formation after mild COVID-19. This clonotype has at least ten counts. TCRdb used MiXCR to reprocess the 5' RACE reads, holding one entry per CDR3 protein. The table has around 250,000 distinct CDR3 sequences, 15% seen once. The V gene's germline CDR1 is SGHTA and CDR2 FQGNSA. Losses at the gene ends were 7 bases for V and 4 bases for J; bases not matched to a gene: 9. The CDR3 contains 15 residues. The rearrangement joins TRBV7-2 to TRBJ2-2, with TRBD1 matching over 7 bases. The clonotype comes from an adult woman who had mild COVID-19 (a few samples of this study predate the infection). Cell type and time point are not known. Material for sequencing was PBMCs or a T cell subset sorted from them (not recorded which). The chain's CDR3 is CASTIEGALTGELFF. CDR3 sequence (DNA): TGTGCCAGCACCATCGAGGGGGCGCTCACCGGGGAGCTGTTTTTT.